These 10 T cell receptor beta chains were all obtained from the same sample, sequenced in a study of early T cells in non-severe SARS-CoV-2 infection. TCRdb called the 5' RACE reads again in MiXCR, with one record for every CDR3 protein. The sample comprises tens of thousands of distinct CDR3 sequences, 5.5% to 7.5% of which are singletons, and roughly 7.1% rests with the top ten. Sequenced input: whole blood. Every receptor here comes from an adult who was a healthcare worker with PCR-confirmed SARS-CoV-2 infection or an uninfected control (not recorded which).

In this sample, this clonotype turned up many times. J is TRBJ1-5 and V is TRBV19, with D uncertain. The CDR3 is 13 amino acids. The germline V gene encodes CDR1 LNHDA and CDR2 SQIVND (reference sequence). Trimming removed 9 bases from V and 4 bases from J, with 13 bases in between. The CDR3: CASMNSRNQPQHF. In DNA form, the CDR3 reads TGTGCCAGCATGAACAGCCGTAATCAGCCCCAGCATTTT. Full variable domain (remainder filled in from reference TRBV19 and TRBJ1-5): DGGITQSPKYLFRKEGQNVTLSCEQNLNHDAMYWYRQDPGQGLRLIYYSQIVNDFQKGDIAEGYSVSREKKESFPLTVTSAQKNPTAFYLCASMNSRNQPQHFGDGTRLSIL.

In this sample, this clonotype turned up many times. The CDR3 nucleotides read TGTGCCAGCAGTTTAGCGGGACAGGATCGCGAGCAGTACTTC. It is translated as CASSLAGQDREQYF. The chain is built from TRBV12-3 or TRBV12-4 and TRBJ2-7; TRBD1 matches at 8 bases. V trimming: 0 bases; J trimming: 6 bases; junction bases outside the gene matches: 4. This CDR3 contains 14 residues.

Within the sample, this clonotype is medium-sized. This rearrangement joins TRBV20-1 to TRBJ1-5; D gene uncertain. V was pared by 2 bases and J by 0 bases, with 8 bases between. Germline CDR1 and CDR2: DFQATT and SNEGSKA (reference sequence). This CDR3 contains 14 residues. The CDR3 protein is CSARSVISNQPQHF. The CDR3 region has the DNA TGCAGTGCTAGATCCGTAATTAGCAATCAGCCCCAGCATTTT.

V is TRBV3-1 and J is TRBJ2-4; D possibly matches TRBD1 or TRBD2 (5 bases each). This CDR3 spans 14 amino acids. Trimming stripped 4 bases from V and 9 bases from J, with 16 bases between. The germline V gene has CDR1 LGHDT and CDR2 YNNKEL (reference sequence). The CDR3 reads CASSPQGPRGIQYF. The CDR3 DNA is TGTGCCAGCAGCCCTCAGGGACCTCGGGGCATTCAGTACTTC. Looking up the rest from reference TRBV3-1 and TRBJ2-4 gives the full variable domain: DTAVSQTPKYLVTQMGNDKSIKCEQNLGHDTMYWYKQDSKKFLKIMFSYNNKELIINETVPNRFSPKSPDKAHLNLHINSLELGDSAVYFCASSPQGPRGIQYFGAGTRLSVL.

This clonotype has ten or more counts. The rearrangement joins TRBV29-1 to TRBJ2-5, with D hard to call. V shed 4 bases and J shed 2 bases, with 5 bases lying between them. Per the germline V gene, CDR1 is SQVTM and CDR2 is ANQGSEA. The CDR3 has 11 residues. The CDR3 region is CSVVWQETQYF. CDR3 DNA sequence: TGCAGCGTTGTTTGGCAAGAGACCCAGTACTTC.

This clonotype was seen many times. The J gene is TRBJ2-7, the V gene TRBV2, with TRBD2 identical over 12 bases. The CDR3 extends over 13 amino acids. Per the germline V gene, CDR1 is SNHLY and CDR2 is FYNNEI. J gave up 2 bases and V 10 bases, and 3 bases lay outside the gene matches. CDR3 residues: CAIGLAGPYEQYF. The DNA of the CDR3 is TGTGCCATCGGACTAGCGGGGCCCTACGAGCAGTACTTC.

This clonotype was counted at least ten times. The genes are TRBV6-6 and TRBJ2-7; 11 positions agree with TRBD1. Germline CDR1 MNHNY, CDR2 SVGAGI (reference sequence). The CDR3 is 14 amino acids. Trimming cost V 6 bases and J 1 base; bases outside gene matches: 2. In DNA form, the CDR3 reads TGTGCCAGCAGCGGGACAGGGGGTTCCTACGAGCAGTACTTC. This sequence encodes CASSGTGGSYEQYF.

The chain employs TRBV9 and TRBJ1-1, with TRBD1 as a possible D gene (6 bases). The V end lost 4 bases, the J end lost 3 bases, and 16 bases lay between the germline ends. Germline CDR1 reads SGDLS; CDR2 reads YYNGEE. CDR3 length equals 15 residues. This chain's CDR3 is CASSTSPGAHTEAFF. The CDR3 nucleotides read TGTGCCAGCAGCACCAGCCCGGGGGCGCACACTGAAGCTTTCTTT.

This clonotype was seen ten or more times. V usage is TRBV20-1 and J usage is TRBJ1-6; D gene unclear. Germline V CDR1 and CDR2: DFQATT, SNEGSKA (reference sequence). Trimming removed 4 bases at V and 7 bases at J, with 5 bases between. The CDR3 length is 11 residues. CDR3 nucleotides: TGCAGTGCTAAAGGGAATTCACCCCTCCACTTT. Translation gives CSAKGNSPLHF.

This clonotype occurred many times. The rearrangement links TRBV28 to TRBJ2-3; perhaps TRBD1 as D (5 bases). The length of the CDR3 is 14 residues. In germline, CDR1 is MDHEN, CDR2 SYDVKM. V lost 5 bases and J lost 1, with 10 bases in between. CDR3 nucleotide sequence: TGTGCCAGCAGTCTAAGGGGTGGCACAGATACGCAGTATTTT. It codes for CASSLRGGTDTQYF.